The T cell receptor beta chain described here comes from a study of sequential checkpoint blockade in melanoma. Whole-study context: First-line arms were nivolumab then ipilimumab, or the reverse, randomized 1:1. Both treatment sequences were followed by maintenance nivolumab.

This sample's treatment: randomized to nivolumab then ipilimumab (arm A) or the reverse (arm B). PBMC sorting kept live CD3+CD8+ cells without CD19 or CD56. The method was immunoSEQ multiplex PCR; TCRdb's version includes in-frame clones alone and lacks a portion of them. The profile shows around 21,000 clones, around four fifths of them singletons. This CDR3 spans 15 amino acids. J lost 5 bases, V lost 0 bases, and 6 bases had no gene match. CDR1 is LGHNA and CDR2 is YNFKEQ in the germline V gene. This clonotype was obtained from a human donor with melanoma. The sample consisted of CD8+ T cells sorted from blood (inferred from file names), taken from a patient given nivolumab and ipilimumab in sequence. This chain links TRBV4-2 with TRBJ2-5, with TRBD2 matching 7 bases. CDR3 DNA sequence: TGTGCCAGCAGCCAAGAGGGGGGGTCGCTGGAGACCCAGTACTTC. Encoded protein: CASSQEGGSLETQYF.